The 15 T cell receptor beta chains below come from one sample, sequenced in a study of regulatory T cells in long-lasting Graves disease. The authors built TCR beta libraries using iRepertoire HTBI primers and Arm-PCR of CDR3 regions. In TCRdb, the multiplex PCR reads were re-called with MiXCR into one record per CDR3 protein. The sample contains roughly 610,000 distinct CDR3 sequences, roughly 16% of which appear only once. Time point: newly diagnosed GD, antithyroid drugs for less than 3 months. PBMCs were the source of the RNA used for TCR sequencing. The same sample was also studied in work on T cells in Graves' hyperthyroidism and ophthalmopathy.

The sequencing used peripheral blood mononuclear cells (PBMCs), collected at new diagnosis, from a patient treated with antithyroid drugs. The source of these receptors is a woman aged 25 to 39 with Graves disease.

DNA for the CDR3: TGTGCCAGCAGCCCATGGGTATCAGGAAACACCATATATTTT. Translated, it gives CASSPWVSGNTIYF. This rearrangement joins TRBV7-6 to TRBJ1-3, with D hard to call. The CDR3 extends over 14 amino acids. Germline V gene data show CDR1 as SGHVS and CDR2 as FNYEAQ. Trimming took off 5 bases at V and 4 bases at J, with 12 bases between the two ends.

The rearrangement uses TRBV12-3 or TRBV12-4 and TRBJ2-2; no clear D gene. With 4 bases removed from V and 6 bases from J, the gap between germline ends came to 12 bases. The CDR3 covers 14 residues. The CDR3 nucleotides read TGTGCCAGCAGTTCCCTGTCCCGTCCCGGGGAGCTGTTTTTT. The encoded protein is CASSSLSRPGELFF.

J is TRBJ2-5 and V is TRBV5-8; possibly TRBD1 for D (5 bases). The CDR3 length is 15 residues. Germline V gene sequence: CDR1 SGHTS, CDR2 YDEGEE. Between the trimmed V and J ends, which lost 0 bases and 5 bases, there was a span of 14 bases. CDR3 nucleotide sequence: TGTGCCAGCAGCTTGGGCGTCAGGGTTACGGAGACCCAGTACTTC. It encodes CASSLGVRVTETQYF.

Of note for this clonotype: At one end the junction does not follow the germline gene, possibly because of a read error. V usage is TRBV28 and J usage is TRBJ2-1, with D perhaps matching TRBD1 or TRBD2 (5 bases each). The CDR3 contains 15 residues. Germline V gives CDR1 MDHEN, CDR2 SYDVKM. This CDR3 is CDSSSGWGSYNEQFF. The CDR3 DNA sequence: TGTGACAGCAGTTCCGGCTGGGGGTCCTACAATGAGCAGTTCTTC.

This clonotype was found a few times. V and J are TRBV9 and TRBJ2-7; D gene ambiguous. This CDR3 region has 17 residues. V was cut by 3 bases and J by 4 bases, with 23 bases left in between. From germline, CDR1 is SGDLS and CDR2 YYNGEE. CDR3 sequence reads: CASSADLWSGQPYEQYF. The CDR3, as DNA: TGTGCCAGCAGCGCTGACCTCTGGTCCGGCCAACCTTACGAGCAGTACTTC.

This clonotype was detected only a few times. V usage is TRBV20-1 and J usage is TRBJ2-2, with 14 positions matching TRBD2. J lost 4 bases, V lost 7 bases, and 8 bases had no gene match. The CDR3 consists of 16 residues. Germline V gives CDR1 DFQATT, CDR2 SNEGSKA (reference sequence). The CDR3 is CSVLATSGRATGELFF. The CDR3 DNA sequence: TGCAGTGTCCTCGCGACTAGCGGGAGGGCCACCGGGGAGCTGTTTTTT.

This clonotype came up many times. The chain has TRBV28 and TRBJ2-4, with 7 bases fitting TRBD1. Germline values: CDR1 MDHEN, CDR2 SYDVKM. Losses at the gene ends were 5 bases for V and 5 bases for J; bases not matched to a gene: 12. The CDR3 spans 16 residues. CDR3 bases: TGTGCCAGCAGTCGAACGGGACAGTCGACACAAAACATTCAGTACTTC. Amino acids: CASSRTGQSTQNIQYF.

The V and J genes are TRBV3-1 and TRBJ2-7, with 7 nucleotides matching TRBD1. There are 15 residues in the CDR3. Germline V gives CDR1 LGHDT, CDR2 YNNKEL (reference sequence). Germline trimming cut 4 bases from V and 4 bases from J; bases unmatched to any gene: 10. The DNA of the CDR3 is TGTGCCAGCAGCCTCACGACAGGGTCTCGGTACGAGCAGTACTTC. This translates into CASSLTTGSRYEQYF.

This clonotype appeared once. Here the CDR3 reads CANGTVPNEQFF. The CDR3 bases are TGTGCCAACGGGACGGTCCCGAATGAGCAGTTCTTC. This sequence joins TRBV3-1 and TRBJ2-1; D could derive from TRBD1 or TRBD2 (5 bases each). V lost 10 bases to trimming and J lost 7 bases, with 14 bases between them. The length of the CDR3 is 12 residues. From germline, CDR1 is LGHDT and CDR2 YNNKEL (reference sequence).

V and J are TRBV6-5 and TRBJ1-4; possible D gene TRBD1, 5 bases. The length of the CDR3 is 16 residues. CDR1 and CDR2 from the germline V gene are MNHEY and SVGAGI. Trimming removed 2 bases from V and 0 bases from J, with 10 bases in between. CDR3 in amino acids: CASSYSTGATNEKLFF. As DNA, the CDR3 is TGTGCCAGCAGTTACAGTACAGGTGCAACTAATGAAAAACTGTTTTTT.

In its sample, this clonotype was seen many times. The gene calls are TRBV12-3 or TRBV12-4 and TRBJ2-2; TRBD2 might be the D (6 bases). This CDR3 comprises 15 residues. Trimming left V 1 base short and J 2 bases short, with 8 bases between. CDR3 amino acids: CASSLGRGNTGELFF. CDR3 DNA: TGTGCCAGCAGTTTAGGGAGGGGAAACACCGGGGAGCTGTTTTTT.

The V and J genes are TRBV12-3 or TRBV12-4 and TRBJ1-2; D gene uncertain. V dropped 2 bases and J dropped 3 bases, with 10 bases sitting between them. The CDR3 loop spans 14 amino acids. CDR3 residues: CASSLPGKDYGYTF. DNA of the CDR3: TGTGCCAGCAGTTTACCAGGAAAAGACTATGGCTACACCTTC.

This clonotype was detected ten times or more. The chain carries TRBV19 and TRBJ2-5; D perhaps matches TRBD1 (6 bases). CDR1 and CDR2 (germline): LNHDA, SQIVND (reference sequence). V dropped 9 bases and J dropped 5 bases, with 7 bases sitting between them. This CDR3 comprises 10 residues. The CDR3 protein is CARRGETQYF. For the CDR3, the DNA is TGTGCCAGGAGGGGGGAGACCCAGTACTTC.

There are a few counts of this clonotype. V is TRBV18 and J is TRBJ1-1; perhaps TRBD1 as D (5 bases). The CDR3 is 16 residues long. Per the germline V gene, CDR1 is KGHSH and CDR2 is LQKENI. V gave up 0 bases and J gave up 3 bases, with 14 bases separating them. CDR3 bases: TGTGCCAGCTCACCACCCCGGGACGGCCGTGACACTGAAGCTTTCTTT. Its translation: CASSPPRDGRDTEAFF. The variable domain in full, completed from reference TRBV18 and TRBJ1-1, reads NAGVMQNPRHLVRRRGQEARLRCSPMKGHSHVYWYRQLPEEGLKFMVYLQKENIIDESGMPKERFSAEFPKEGPSILRIQQVVRGDSAAYFCASSPPRDGRDTEAFFGQGTRLTVV.

This clonotype was detected many times. The rearrangement links TRBV7-3 to TRBJ2-1; tentative D call: TRBD1 (5 bases). In germline, CDR1 is SGHTA, CDR2 FQGTGA. V was cut by 1 base and J by 10 bases, with 14 bases left in between. CDR3 size: 14 residues. CDR3 amino acids: CASSLMQGRGEQFF. CDR3 DNA sequence: TGTGCCAGCAGCTTAATGCAGGGTCGTGGGGAGCAGTTCTTC.